These 11 T cell receptor beta chains originate from one sample sequenced in a study of shared T cell receptors in the human thymus. This table comes from immunoSEQ multiplex PCR, and its TCRdb copy is limited to in-frame clones, with some not included. Among over 65,000 clones listed, nearly 95% were seen once. Specimen: thymocytes. The receptors shown here come from a human donor.

The chain uses TRBV4-3 and TRBJ2-2; 9 bases align to TRBD1. The CDR3 loop spans 17 amino acids. Germline CDR1 LGHNA, CDR2 YSLEER. The ends lost 0 bases at V and 2 bases at J; junction bases unmatched: 4. The CDR3 DNA sequence: TGCGCCAGCAGCCAAGATCCGGGACAGGGTAACACCGGGGAGCTGTTTTTT. Its translation is CASSQDPGQGNTGELFF.

The chain has TRBV7-3 and TRBJ2-2, with TRBD1 as a possible D gene (5 bases). Germline loops: CDR1 SGHTA, CDR2 FQGTGA. Trimming removed 3 bases from V and 1 base from J, with 9 bases in between. This CDR3 has 15 amino acids. CDR3: CASSFRQKNTGELFF. In DNA, the CDR3 is TGTGCCAGCAGCTTTAGACAGAAGAACACCGGGGAGCTGTTTTTT.

V gene TRBV4-2 combines with J gene TRBJ1-2; 9 bases are a match to TRBD1. The germline gives CDR1 LGHNA, CDR2 YNFKEQ. V trimming: 3 bases; J trimming: 7 bases; junction bases outside the gene matches: 9. There are 15 residues in the CDR3. The CDR3 region is CASSHVYGTGFGYTF. Written as DNA, the CDR3 is TGTGCCAGCAGCCATGTATACGGGACAGGGTTTGGCTACACCTTC.

The rearrangement joins TRBV6-5 to TRBJ1-5; D gene uncertain. The CDR3 runs to 12 residues. The V and J ends lost 4 bases and 10 bases respectively, with 11 bases between them. In germline, CDR1 is MNHEY, CDR2 SVGAGI. CDR3 in amino acids: CASSSPMGPQHF. Here the CDR3 DNA reads TGTGCCAGCAGTTCACCCATGGGTCCCCAGCATTTT.

V and J are TRBV5-4 and TRBJ1-5; no definite D call. Germline V gene sequence: CDR1 SGHNT, CDR2 YYREEE (reference sequence). The V and J ends lost 0 bases and 6 bases respectively, with 10 bases between them. CDR3 length: 14 amino acids. Written as DNA, the CDR3 is TGTGCCAGCAGCTTGGCTCGGGTCGGTCAGCCCCAGCATTTT. This codes for CASSLARVGQPQHF.

The rearrangement joins TRBV7-6 to TRBJ2-2; no reliable D call. From germline, CDR1 is SGHVS and CDR2 FNYEAQ. V was pared by 5 bases and J by 6 bases, with 13 bases between. The CDR3 is made up of 14 amino acids. The CDR3 DNA sequence: TGTGCCAGCAGCGACGGATGGCGTGCCGGGGAGCTGTTTTTT. It translates to CASSDGWRAGELFF.

V usage is TRBV19 and J usage is TRBJ2-3; possible D gene TRBD1, 6 bases. The germline V gene has CDR1 LNHDA and CDR2 SQIVND (reference sequence). With 1 base removed from V and 7 bases from J, the gap between germline ends came to 18 bases. The CDR3 totals 16 residues. Here the CDR3 reads CASSIALPQGKHTQYF. The CDR3 DNA is TGTGCCAGTAGTATAGCACTCCCGCAGGGGAAACATACGCAGTATTTT.

The rearrangement links TRBV19 to TRBJ1-5; 7 bases fit TRBD1. J lost 3 bases, V lost 10 bases, and 9 bases had no gene match. The CDR3 is 14 amino acids. In germline, CDR1 is LNHDA, CDR2 SQIVND (reference sequence). The CDR3 DNA follows: TGTGCCACCTCGACAGGGAAATTCAATCAGCCCCAGCATTTT. Translation gives CATSTGKFNQPQHF.

CDR3 sequence: CASSPKVRGNTEAFF. Here the CDR3 DNA reads TGTGCCAGCTCACCAAAGGTTCGGGGGAACACTGAAGCTTTCTTT. V usage is TRBV18 and J usage is TRBJ1-1, with no clear D. V was clipped by 2 bases and J by 1 base, with 11 bases between them. Germline V gives CDR1 KGHSH, CDR2 LQKENI. The CDR3 runs 15 residues. Using reference TRBV18 and TRBJ1-1 for the parts outside the CDR3, the full variable domain is NAGVMQNPRHLVRRRGQEARLRCSPMKGHSHVYWYRQLPEEGLKFMVYLQKENIIDESGMPKERFSAEFPKEGPSILRIQQVVRGDSAAYFCASSPKVRGNTEAFFGQGTRLTVV.

The V gene is TRBV19, the J gene TRBJ1-6, with D possibly matching TRBD1 (5 bases). The V gene's germline CDR1 is LNHDA and CDR2 SQIVND (reference sequence). The CDR3 is 14 residues long. V dropped 7 bases and J dropped 8 bases, with 15 bases sitting between them. CDR3: CASTRGEIDSPLHF. CDR3 bases: TGTGCCAGTACCCGAGGGGAGATCGATTCACCCCTCCACTTT.

The chain combines TRBV9 with TRBJ1-1, with TRBD1 as a possible D gene (5 bases). V was shortened by 0 bases and J by 0 bases, with 15 bases between the two germline ends. Germline CDR1 is SGDLS and CDR2 is YYNGEE. This CDR3 region has 17 residues. CDR3 in DNA: TGTGCCAGCAGCGTAGTGAATTCGCCAGGGATGAACACTGAAGCTTTCTTT. It specifies CASSVVNSPGMNTEAFF.